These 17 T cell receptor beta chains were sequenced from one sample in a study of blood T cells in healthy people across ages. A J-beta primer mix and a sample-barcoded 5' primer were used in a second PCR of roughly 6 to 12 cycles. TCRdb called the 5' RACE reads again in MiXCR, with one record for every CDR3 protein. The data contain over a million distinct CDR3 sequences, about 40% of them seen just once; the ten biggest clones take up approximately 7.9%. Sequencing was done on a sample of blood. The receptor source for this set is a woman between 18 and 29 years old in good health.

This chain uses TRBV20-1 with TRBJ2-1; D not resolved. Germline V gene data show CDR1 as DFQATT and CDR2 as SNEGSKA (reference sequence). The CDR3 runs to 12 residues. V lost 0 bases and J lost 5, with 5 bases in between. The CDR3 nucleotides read TGCAGTGCTAGAGATACCAACAATGAGCAGTTCTTC. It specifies CSARDTNNEQFF.

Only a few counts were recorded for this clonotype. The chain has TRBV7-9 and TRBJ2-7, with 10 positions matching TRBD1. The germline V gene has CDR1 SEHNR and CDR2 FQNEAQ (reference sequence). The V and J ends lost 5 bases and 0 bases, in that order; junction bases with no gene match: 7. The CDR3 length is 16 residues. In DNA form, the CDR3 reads TGTGCCAGCAGCCCGCCGACAGGGGGCCCCTCCTACGAGCAGTACTTC. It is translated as CASSPPTGGPSYEQYF. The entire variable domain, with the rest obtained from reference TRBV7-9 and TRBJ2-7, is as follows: DTGVSQNPRHKITKRGQNVTFRCDPISEHNRLYWYRQTLGQGPEFLTYFQNEAQLEKSRLLSDRFSAERPKGSFSTLEIQRTEQGDSAMYLCASSPPTGGPSYEQYFGPGTRLTVT.

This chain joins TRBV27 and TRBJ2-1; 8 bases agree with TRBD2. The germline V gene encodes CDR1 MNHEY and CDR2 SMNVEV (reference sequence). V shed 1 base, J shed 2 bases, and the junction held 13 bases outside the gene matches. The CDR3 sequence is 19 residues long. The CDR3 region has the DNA TGTGCCAGCAGTTTATTTTCCCCCCGGGGGGGAGGGCCCTACAATGAGCAGTTCTTC. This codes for CASSLFSPRGGGPYNEQFF.

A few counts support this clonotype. This CDR3 is CSASSDALFGRSTDTQYF. The DNA for the CDR3 is TGCAGTGCTAGTTCAGACGCGCTTTTCGGGAGAAGCACAGATACGCAGTATTTT. The chain joins TRBV20-1 to TRBJ2-3; a possible D gene is TRBD2 (6 bases). The V end was cut by 3 bases, the J end by 0 bases, with 22 bases between. Germline CDR1 and CDR2: DFQATT and SNEGSKA (reference sequence). The length of the CDR3 is 18 residues.

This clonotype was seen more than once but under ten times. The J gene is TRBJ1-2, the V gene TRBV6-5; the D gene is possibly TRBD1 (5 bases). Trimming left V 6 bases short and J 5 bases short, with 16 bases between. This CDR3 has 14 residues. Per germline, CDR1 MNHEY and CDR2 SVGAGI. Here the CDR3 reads CASSHGEGLYGYTF. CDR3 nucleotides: TGTGCCAGCAGCCACGGAGAGGGGCTGTATGGCTACACCTTC.

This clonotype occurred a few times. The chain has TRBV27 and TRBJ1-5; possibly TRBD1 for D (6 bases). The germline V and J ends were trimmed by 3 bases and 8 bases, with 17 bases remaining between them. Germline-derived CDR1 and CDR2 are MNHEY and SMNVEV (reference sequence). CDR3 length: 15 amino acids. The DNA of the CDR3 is TGTGCCAGCAGTTTGAGACCCACAGGGTATGAGCCCCAGCATTTT. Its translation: CASSLRPTGYEPQHF.

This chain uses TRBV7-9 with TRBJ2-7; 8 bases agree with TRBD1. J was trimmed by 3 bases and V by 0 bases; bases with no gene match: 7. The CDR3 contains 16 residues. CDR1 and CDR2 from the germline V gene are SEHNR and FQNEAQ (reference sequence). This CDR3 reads CASSLASGQGVYEQYF. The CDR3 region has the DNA TGTGCCAGCAGCTTAGCCTCCGGACAGGGCGTCTACGAGCAGTACTTC.

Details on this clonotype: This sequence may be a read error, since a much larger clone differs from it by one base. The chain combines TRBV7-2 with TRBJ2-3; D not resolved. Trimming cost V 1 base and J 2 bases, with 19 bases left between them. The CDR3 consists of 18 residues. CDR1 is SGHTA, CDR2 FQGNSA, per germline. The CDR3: CASSLVGSSSLATDTQYF. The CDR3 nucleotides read TGTGCCAGCAGCTTAGTGGGTAGCTCGTCCCTTGCCACAGATACGCAGTATTTT.

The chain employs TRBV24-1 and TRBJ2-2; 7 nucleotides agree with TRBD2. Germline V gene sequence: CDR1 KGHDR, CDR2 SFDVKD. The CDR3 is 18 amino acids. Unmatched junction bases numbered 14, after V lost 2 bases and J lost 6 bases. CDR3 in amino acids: CATSDSLGSGAGSGELFF. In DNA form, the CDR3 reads TGTGCCACCAGTGATTCTCTGGGCAGCGGGGCAGGGTCCGGGGAGCTGTTTTTT.

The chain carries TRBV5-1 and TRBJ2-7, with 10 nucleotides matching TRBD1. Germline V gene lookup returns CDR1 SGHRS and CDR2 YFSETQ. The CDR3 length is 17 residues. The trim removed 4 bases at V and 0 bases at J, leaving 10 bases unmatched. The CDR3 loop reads CASSKGPGQGSSYEQYF. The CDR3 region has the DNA TGCGCCAGCAGCAAAGGGCCGGGACAGGGGAGCTCCTACGAGCAGTACTTC.

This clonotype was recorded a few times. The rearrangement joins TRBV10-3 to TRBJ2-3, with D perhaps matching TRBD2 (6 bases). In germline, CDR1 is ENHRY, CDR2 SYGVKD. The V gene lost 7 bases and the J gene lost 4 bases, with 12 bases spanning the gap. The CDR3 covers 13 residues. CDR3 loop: CAITGGPSDTQYF. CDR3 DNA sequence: TGTGCCATCACCGGGGGTCCATCAGATACGCAGTATTTT.

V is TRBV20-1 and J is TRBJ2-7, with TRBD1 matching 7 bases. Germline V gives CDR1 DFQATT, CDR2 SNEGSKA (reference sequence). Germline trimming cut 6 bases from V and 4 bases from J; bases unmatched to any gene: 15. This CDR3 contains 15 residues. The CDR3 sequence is CSADAGQAVGYEQYF. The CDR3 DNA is TGCAGTGCCGACGCCGGACAGGCTGTCGGGTACGAGCAGTACTTC.

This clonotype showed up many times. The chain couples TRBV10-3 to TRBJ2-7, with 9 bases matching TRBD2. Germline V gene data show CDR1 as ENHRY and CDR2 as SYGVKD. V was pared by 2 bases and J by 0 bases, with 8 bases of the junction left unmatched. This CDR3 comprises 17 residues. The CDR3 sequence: CAISEGRLADASYEQYF. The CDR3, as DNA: TGTGCCATCAGTGAGGGGAGACTAGCGGACGCCTCCTACGAGCAGTACTTC.

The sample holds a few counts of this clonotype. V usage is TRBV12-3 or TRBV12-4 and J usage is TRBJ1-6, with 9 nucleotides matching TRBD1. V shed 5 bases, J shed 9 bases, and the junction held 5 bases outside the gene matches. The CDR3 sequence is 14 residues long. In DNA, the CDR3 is TGTGCCAGCAGTGGGGACAGGGCGGGTTCACCCCTCCACTTT. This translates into CASSGDRAGSPLHF.

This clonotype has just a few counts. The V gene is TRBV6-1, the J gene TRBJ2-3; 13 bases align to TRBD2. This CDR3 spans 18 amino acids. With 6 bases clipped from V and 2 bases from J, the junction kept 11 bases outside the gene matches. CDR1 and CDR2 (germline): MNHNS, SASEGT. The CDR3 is CASSLHGTSGTVTDTQYF. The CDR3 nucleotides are TGTGCCAGCAGCCTACACGGGACTAGCGGGACCGTCACAGATACGCAGTATTTT.

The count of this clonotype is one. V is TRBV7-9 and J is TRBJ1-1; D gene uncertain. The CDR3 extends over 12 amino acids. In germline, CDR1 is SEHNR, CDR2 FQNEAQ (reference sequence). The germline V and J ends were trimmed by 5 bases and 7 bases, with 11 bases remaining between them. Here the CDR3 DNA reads TGTGCCAGCAGCGGGAACAAGGATGAAGCTTTCTTT. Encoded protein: CASSGNKDEAFF.

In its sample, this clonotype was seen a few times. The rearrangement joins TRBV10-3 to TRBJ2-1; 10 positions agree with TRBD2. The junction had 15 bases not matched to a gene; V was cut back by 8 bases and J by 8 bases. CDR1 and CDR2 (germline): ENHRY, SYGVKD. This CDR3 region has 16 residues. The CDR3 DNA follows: TGTGCCATCGGAACCCTAAGCGGGAGGGCCTGGGATGAGCAGTTCTTC. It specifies CAIGTLSGRAWDEQFF.